A selection of T cell receptor beta chains follows, all from one sample in a study of T cell repertoires in cytomegalovirus infection. These receptors' antigens are unknown. TCRdb redid the calling of the reads with MiXCR, one entry per CDR3 protein. The repertoire consists of 65,000 to 85,000 distinct CDR3 sequences, with under 30% occurring once and the leading ten covering roughly three fifths. The source was CD8+ T cells from cultured PBMCs, collected from culture after CMV antigen stimulation. All receptors derive from a human donor in good health (CMV status not recorded). Some clones in this sample may be carry-over from other donors' samples. CDR3s include the opening cysteine and the closing phenylalanine or tryptophan. A D gene is named only where the DNA matches it firmly. Only some rows state a clone size, as once, few, many or a class for expanded clones.

13	TRBV20-1	TRBD1	TRBJ2-7	once	CSAKGQGASEQYF	TGCAGTGCTAAAGGACAGGGGGCAAGCGAGCAGTACTTC
15	TRBV6-2/TRBV6-3	TRBD2	TRBJ2-7	.	CASSYSASGAYEQYF	TGTGCCAGCAGTTACTCGGCTAGCGGGGCCTACGAGCAGTACTTC
12	TRBV9	.	TRBJ1-1	.	CASSSGATEAFF	TGTGCCAGCAGTTCGGGCGCAACTGAAGCTTTCTTT
16	TRBV10-2	TRBD2	TRBJ2-1	many	CASSELGLAGEDEQFF	TGCGCCAGCAGTGAGCTGGGACTAGCGGGAGAAGATGAGCAGTTCTTC
18	TRBV7-2	TRBD1	TRBJ1-4	many	CASSSLGTGAATNEKLFF	TGTGCCAGCAGCTCTTTGGGGACAGGGGCGGCGACTAATGAAAAACTGTTTTTT
16	TRBV9	.	TRBJ1-2	few	CASSVGRRDPSQGYTF	TGTGCCAGCAGCGTAGGTCGACGGGATCCCAGCCAGGGCTACACCTTC
13	TRBV30	TRBD1	TRBJ2-7	many	CAWSPGTGNEQYF	TGTGCCTGGAGTCCAGGGACAGGGAACGAGCAGTACTTC
17	TRBV6-2/TRBV6-3	TRBD2	TRBJ2-7	.	CASSLPGLAGNPYEQYF	TGTGCCAGCAGCCTTCCGGGACTAGCGGGGAATCCCTACGAGCAGTACTTC
15	TRBV11-2	.	TRBJ1-1	.	CASSLDPGGNTEAFF	TGTGCCAGCAGCTTAGATCCGGGAGGGAACACTGAAGCTTTCTTT
14	TRBV28	TRBD1	TRBJ2-4	.	CASSLIGTENIQYF	TGTGCCAGCAGTTTAATTGGGACAGAAAACATTCAGTACTTC
15	TRBV28	.	TRBJ1-2	.	CASRLQGGWNYGYTF	TGTGCCAGCAGGCTCCAAGGGGGGTGGAACTATGGCTACACCTTC
17	TRBV4-3	TRBD1	TRBJ2-1	.	CASSQYQGQGAYNEQFF	TGCGCCAGCAGCCAATACCAGGGACAGGGGGCCTACAATGAGCAGTTCTTC
16	TRBV13	.	TRBJ2-3	.	CASSSRADTSTDTQYF	TGTGCCAGCAGCTCGAGAGCGGATACTAGCACAGATACGCAGTATTTT
11	TRBV12-3/TRBV12-4	.	TRBJ2-3	.	CASFGRGTQYF	TGTGCCAGCTTTGGAAGGGGTACGCAGTATTTT
14	TRBV27	TRBD2	TRBJ2-7	few	CASSLVAGTYEQYF	TGTGCCAGCAGCCTTGTAGCGGGGACCTACGAGCAGTACTTC
11	TRBV7-9	TRBD1	TRBJ2-3	.	CASMGQGDPDF	TGTGCCAGCATGGGTCAGGGGGATCCTGATTTT
16	TRBV4-3	TRBD1	TRBJ1-1	once	CASSQDMGQLNTEAFF	TGCGCCAGCAGCCAAGATATGGGACAGTTGAACACTGAAGCTTTCTTT
15	TRBV4-1	.	TRBJ2-5	few	CASSQGWGAQETQYF	TGCGCCAGCAGCCAAGGTTGGGGGGCTCAAGAGACCCAGTACTTC
13	TRBV2	.	TRBJ1-2	.	CASNAGRGDGYTF	TGTGCCAGCAACGCAGGCAGAGGAGATGGCTACACCTTC
14	TRBV19	.	TRBJ2-3	.	CASSIQGPTDTQYF	TGTGCCAGTAGTATACAGGGACCCACAGATACGCAGTATTTT
17	TRBV12-3/TRBV12-4	.	TRBJ1-4	few	CASSPSHGGAFSEKLFF	TGTGCCAGCAGTCCCAGCCATGGTGGGGCCTTCAGTGAAAAACTGTTTTTT
15	TRBV7-9	TRBD1	TRBJ2-7	few	CASVPIGTGGNEQYF	TGTGCCAGCGTCCCAATAGGGACAGGTGGCAACGAGCAGTACTTC
13	TRBV20-1	.	TRBJ1-1	.	CSARDLWNTEAFF	TGCAGTGCTAGAGATCTTTGGAACACTGAAGCTTTCTTT
15	TRBV4-1	.	TRBJ2-2	.	CASSQASENTGELFF	TGCGCCAGCAGCCAAGCTAGCGAGAACACCGGGGAGCTGTTTTTT
14	TRBV10-2	.	TRBJ1-1	.	CASSSGAVNTEAFF	TGCGCCAGCAGTAGTGGGGCTGTGAACACTGAAGCTTTCTTT
18	TRBV19	TRBD1	TRBJ2-2	.	CASTSLSTGTGKTGELFF	TGTGCCAGTACCTCCCTCTCAACCGGGACAGGGAAGACCGGGGAGCTGTTTTTT
15	TRBV15	.	TRBJ2-3	few	CATSSGRNPTDTQYF	TGTGCCACCAGCAGCGGGCGGAACCCGACAGATACGCAGTATTTT
13	TRBV5-6	TRBD1	TRBJ1-2	.	CATEQGANYGYTF	TGTGCCACCGAACAGGGGGCAAACTATGGCTACACCTTC